A single sample gave rise to the 16 T cell receptor beta chains below, sequenced in a study of CD8 T cells in ankylosing spondylitis. TCRdb re-called the 5' RACE reads through MiXCR, storing one row per CDR3 protein. The repertoire holds around 120,000 distinct CDR3 sequences, with 12% to 15% as singletons. The source material was blood, either unsorted or a sorted T cell fraction (not recorded which). The receptors were gathered from a female donor with ankylosing spondylitis or in good health (not recorded which).

The rearrangement joins TRBV5-1 to TRBJ2-1, with a possible D match to TRBD2 (5 bases). This CDR3 spans 14 amino acids. The germline V and J ends were trimmed by 0 bases and 10 bases, with 14 bases remaining between them. Germline V gene sequence: CDR1 SGHRS, CDR2 YFSETQ. In DNA form, the CDR3 reads TGCGCCAGCAGCTTGGAAGGAGGCCATCGGGAGCAGTTCTTC. It yields the protein CASSLEGGHREQFF.

This clonotype was counted many times. The chain recombines TRBV6-5 with TRBJ2-7; the D is unclear. V was trimmed by 0 bases and J by 3 bases, leaving 9 bases between them. CDR1 and CDR2 (germline): MNHEY, SVGAGI. This CDR3 is built from 14 residues. The CDR3 spells CASSYSGRSYEQYF. In DNA form, the CDR3 reads TGTGCCAGCAGTTACTCGGGCAGGAGCTACGAGCAGTACTTC.

This clonotype was observed many times. This chain uses TRBV12-3 or TRBV12-4 with TRBJ1-5; maybe TRBD1 (5 bases). Trimming pared 3 bases from V and 2 bases from J, leaving 11 bases between. The CDR3 is made up of 15 amino acids. CDR3 loop: CASSFGQGGNQPQHF. The CDR3 bases are TGTGCCAGCAGTTTTGGGCAGGGTGGCAATCAGCCCCAGCATTTT.

This clonotype came up many times. This chain joins TRBV10-3 and TRBJ2-4; D is perhaps TRBD1 or TRBD2 (5 bases each). V was cut by 1 base and J by 5 bases, with 15 bases left in between. Germline values: CDR1 ENHRY, CDR2 SYGVKD. CDR3 length: 16 residues. This CDR3 is CAISEWASGTQNIQYF. The CDR3 DNA is TGTGCCATCAGTGAGTGGGCCTCGGGGACCCAAAACATTCAGTACTTC.

Many counts were recorded for this clonotype. The chain is built from TRBV5-1 and TRBJ1-1; D perhaps matches TRBD1 (6 bases). Trimming cost V 3 bases and J 0 bases, with 9 bases left between them. This CDR3 is built from 14 residues. CDR1 is SGHRS, CDR2 YFSETQ, per germline. This chain's CDR3 is CASSSDSLNTEAFF. CDR3 nucleotides: TGCGCCAGCAGCTCGGACAGTCTGAACACTGAAGCTTTCTTT.

The chain links TRBV20-1 to TRBJ2-7; 8 bases line up with TRBD2. The CDR3 has 13 residues. The V segment lost 4 bases and the J segment 4 bases; nucleotides outside the gene matches: 6. Per germline, CDR1 DFQATT and CDR2 SNEGSKA (reference sequence). CDR3 protein: CSAIPAGVYEQYF. CDR3 DNA: TGCAGTGCTATCCCAGCGGGAGTTTACGAGCAGTACTTC.

Ten or more counts support this clonotype. V and J are TRBV20-1 and TRBJ2-7; 10 nucleotides line up with TRBD2. Germline V gene lookup returns CDR1 DFQATT and CDR2 SNEGSKA (reference sequence). This CDR3 has 15 amino acids. V shed 1 base, J shed 2 bases, and the junction held 5 bases outside the gene matches. CDR3 in DNA: TGCAGTGCTAGAGTGGGCCTAGCGGGAGCCTACGAGCAGTACTTC. This codes for CSARVGLAGAYEQYF.

In this sample, this clonotype turned up a few times. This sequence joins TRBV10-3 and TRBJ2-2, with D uncertain. Trimming took off 6 bases at V and 3 bases at J, with 5 bases between the two ends. The germline gives CDR1 ENHRY, CDR2 SYGVKD. This CDR3 has 12 amino acids. The CDR3 nucleotides read TGTGCCATCAGCCTGGACACCGGGGAGCTGTTTTTT. Translating gives CAISLDTGELFF.

This clonotype was detected ten times or more. The chain uses TRBV6-1 and TRBJ2-7, with TRBD1 matching over 7 bases. Trimming removed 2 bases from V and 6 bases from J; junction bases left unmatched: 13. Germline V CDR1 and CDR2: MNHNS, SASEGT. The CDR3 runs 16 residues. This chain's CDR3 is CASSELVTGSVGEQYF. In DNA, the CDR3 is TGTGCCAGCAGTGAATTGGTGACAGGGAGTGTTGGCGAGCAGTACTTC.

The rearrangement uses TRBV18 and TRBJ2-1, with 13 positions matching TRBD2. V trimming: 4 bases; J trimming: 4 bases; junction bases outside the gene matches: 4. Germline V gives CDR1 KGHSH, CDR2 LQKENI. The CDR3 has 16 amino acids. CDR3 bases: TGTGCCAGCTCACTGGGACTAGCGGGGACTTACAATGAGCAGTTCTTC. It codes for CASSLGLAGTYNEQFF.

The chain joins TRBV20-1 to TRBJ2-7; 8 bases match TRBD1. V lost 6 bases and J lost 9; bases outside the gene matches: 22. The CDR3 totals 16 residues. Germline-derived CDR1 and CDR2 are DFQATT and SNEGSKA (reference sequence). In nucleotides, the CDR3 is TGCAGTGCCCGACCACCTACCGGGACAGGTAGGTCAGTGCAGTACTTC. As protein: CSARPPTGTGRSVQYF.

V gene TRBV20-1 combines with J gene TRBJ2-2, with 9 bases matching TRBD1. V dropped 5 bases and J dropped 3; count of bases not matched to a gene: 4. This CDR3 is 14 amino acids long. Germline lookup yields CDR1 DFQATT and CDR2 SNEGSKA (reference sequence). The CDR3 region is CSARRDRDTGELFF. In DNA, the CDR3 is TGCAGTGCTCGCCGGGACAGGGACACCGGGGAGCTGTTTTTT.

This clonotype was observed a few times. The rearrangement links TRBV12-3 or TRBV12-4 to TRBJ1-4; D perhaps matches TRBD1 (5 bases). Trimming left V 6 bases short and J 8 bases short, with 10 bases between. The CDR3 is 12 residues long. CDR3 residues: CASSREREKLFF. The CDR3 region has the DNA TGTGCCAGCAGCAGGGAGCGCGAAAAACTGTTTTTT.

This clonotype was seen many times. The chain couples TRBV24-1 to TRBJ1-2; D perhaps matches TRBD1 (5 bases). V lost 4 bases and J 4 bases, leaving 12 bases between the germline ends. Germline V gives CDR1 KGHDR, CDR2 SFDVKD. The CDR3 sequence is 14 residues long. The chain's CDR3 is CATSESGAAYGYTF. The CDR3 nucleotides are TGTGCCACCAGTGAAAGCGGGGCAGCCTATGGCTACACCTTC.

CDR3 residues: CSAIGQGVNEQYF. In DNA form, the CDR3 reads TGCAGTGCGATAGGACAGGGGGTGAACGAGCAGTACTTC. J is TRBJ2-7 and V is TRBV20-1, with 10 bases fitting TRBD1. Losses at the gene ends were 6 bases for V and 5 bases for J; bases not matched to a gene: 7. The CDR3 length is 13 residues. Germline V gene data show CDR1 as DFQATT and CDR2 as SNEGSKA (reference sequence).

This clonotype was observed many times. CDR3 nucleotide sequence: TGCAGTGCCACCGTCCTAGGGGGGGCTGAAGCTTTCTTT. Encoded protein: CSATVLGGAEAFF. This chain links TRBV20-1 with TRBJ1-1, with a tentative D call TRBD1 (6 bases). The length of the CDR3 is 13 residues. Germline lookup yields CDR1 DFQATT and CDR2 SNEGSKA (reference sequence). Trimming took off 6 bases at V and 6 bases at J, with 17 bases between the two ends.